This T cell receptor beta chain is drawn from a study of shared clonotypes between healthy human individuals. Study results and caveats: In this cohort, only blood was sampled, and tissue repertoires likely differ.

The trim removed 3 bases at V and 1 base at J, leaving 17 bases unmatched. The CDR3 is 20 residues long. The germline V gene encodes CDR1 MDHEN and CDR2 SYDVKM. This clone was found once. Antigen: not known. Here immunoSEQ multiplex PCR was the method, and the copy in TCRdb shows in-frame clones only, minus some. The repertoire includes millions of clones, around 95% of them detected once, and 0.13% sits in the top ten. V is TRBV28 and J is TRBJ1-2; 10 bases align to TRBD1. The sample consisted of naive CD4+ T cells sorted from blood. Subset here: CD45RA+ positively selected. The sequence came from a man aged 18 to 29 in good health. The DNA of the CDR3 is TGTGCCAGCAGTTTCGCTTACTTGTGGACAGGGGGACATTATAACTATGGCTACACCTTC. Protein product: CASSFAYLWTGGHYNYGYTF.